Each of the 9 T cell receptor beta chains below was sequenced from the same sample in a study of cytomegalovirus exposure and HLA in healthy donors. The PCR made use of 60 Vbeta and 13 Jbeta primers. Measured with immunoSEQ multiplex PCR; TCRdb has only the in-frame clones, and not every one. The profile shows approximately 120,000 clones, about four fifths of them singletons. Sequenced: PBMCs. These receptor sequences come from a woman in her twenties or thirties in good health and CMV-seronegative.

This chain links TRBV19 with TRBJ2-1; D gene ambiguous. In germline, CDR1 is LNHDA, CDR2 SQIVND (reference sequence). V lost 3 bases and J 6 bases, leaving 6 bases between the germline ends. The CDR3 runs 12 residues. CDR3 bases: TGTGCCAGTAGTATTCGGTCCAATGAGCAGTTCTTC. This codes for CASSIRSNEQFF.

The chain recombines TRBV7-6 with TRBJ1-1; 7 nucleotides agree with TRBD1. From germline, CDR1 is SGHVS and CDR2 FNYEAQ. The CDR3 contains 15 residues. After removal of 5 bases from V and 6 bases from J, the junction contained 12 bases not matched to a gene. CDR3: CASSQTGTLGAEAFF. CDR3 nucleotides: TGTGCCAGCAGCCAGACAGGGACCCTCGGCGCTGAAGCTTTCTTT.

The chain combines TRBV19 with TRBJ2-7, with TRBD1 matching over 7 bases. The CDR3 extends over 14 amino acids. Trimming took 6 bases from V and 3 from J; bases not matched to a gene: 8. CDR1 is LNHDA, CDR2 SQIVND, per germline (reference sequence). CDR3 DNA: TGTGCCAGTAGCACGGCGGCAGGGGGCTACGAGCAGTACTTC. Its translation: CASSTAAGGYEQYF.

The genes are TRBV9 and TRBJ2-7; D may be TRBD1 (5 bases). The CDR3 length is 14 residues. In germline, CDR1 is SGDLS, CDR2 YYNGEE. The V end lost 1 base, the J end lost 3 bases, and 11 bases lay between the germline ends. The CDR3 sequence is CASSVSGQNYEQYF. The CDR3 region has the DNA TGTGCCAGCAGCGTATCAGGACAAAACTACGAGCAGTACTTC.

The gene calls are TRBV6-1 and TRBJ1-5; 7 bases map to TRBD1. Unmatched junction bases numbered 7, after V lost 5 bases and J lost 6 bases. The germline V gene has CDR1 MNHNS and CDR2 SASEGT. The CDR3 spans 14 residues. Written as DNA, the CDR3 is TGTGCCAGCAGTACGGGGACAGCAACTCAGCCCCAGCATTTT. The encoded protein is CASSTGTATQPQHF.

This clone has just one count. This specimen includes other DNA sequences encoding the same CDR3. The chain joins TRBV5-1 to TRBJ2-2; D uncertain. There are 14 residues in the CDR3. V was cut by 0 bases and J by 4 bases, with 7 bases left in between. CDR1 and CDR2 from the germline V gene are SGHRS and YFSETQ. The DNA of the CDR3 is TGCGCCAGCAGCTTGGACAGTTCCACCGGGGAGCTGTTTTTT. It translates to CASSLDSSTGELFF.

The rearrangement links TRBV30 to TRBJ2-7; no firm D call. This CDR3 region has 13 residues. V lost 3 bases and J 2 bases, leaving 11 bases between the germline ends. The germline V gene encodes CDR1 GTSNPN and CDR2 SVGIG (reference sequence). The CDR3 nucleotides read TGTGCCTGGAGCTCTGACGGAGCCTACGAGCAGTACTTC. Translated, it gives CAWSSDGAYEQYF.

The chain employs TRBV6-1 and TRBJ2-3; TRBD2 agrees at 12 bases. The CDR3 spans 15 residues. CDR1 is MNHNS, CDR2 SASEGT, per germline. The V gene end was trimmed by 5 bases and the J gene end by 6 bases; junction bases not matched to a gene: 6. The CDR3 sequence is CASSKGTSGSDTQYF. The CDR3 region has the DNA TGTGCCAGCAGTAAGGGGACTAGCGGGTCCGATACGCAGTATTTT.

The gene calls are TRBV5-1 and TRBJ2-1, with 8 nucleotides matching TRBD2. The length of the CDR3 is 17 residues. Germline loops: CDR1 SGHRS, CDR2 YFSETQ. With V trimmed by 0 bases and J by 7 bases, 12 bases remained unmatched. The CDR3 bases are TGCGCCAGCAGCTTGGCCCCGTGGCGGGAGGCCGGAAATGAGCAGTTCTTC. Encoded protein: CASSLAPWREAGNEQFF.